The 11 T cell receptor beta chains listed next were all sequenced from one sample in a study of radiation and T cells in renal cell carcinoma. Profiling relied on immunoSEQ multiplex PCR, and the TCRdb table lists in-frame clones only, not all of them. The table lists about 13,000 clones, 25% to 35% of them singletons. Treatment described: 15 Gy SBRT to primary tumor, nephrectomy 4 weeks later. The sequences come from tumor tissue, collected from a patient whose treatment included radiotherapy and nephrectomy. Every receptor here comes from a man between 60 and 75 years old with renal cell carcinoma.

This clone ranks as medium-sized. This sequence joins TRBV4-2 and TRBJ2-7; D assignment may be TRBD1 or TRBD2 (5 bases each). V lost 3 bases and J 0 bases, leaving 6 bases between the germline ends. The CDR3 sequence is 13 residues long. Germline assignment: CDR1 LGHNA and CDR2 YNFKEQ. CDR3 loop: CASSHGTSYEQYV. The CDR3 region has the DNA TGTGCCAGCAGCCACGGGACCTCCTACGAGCAGTACGTC.

The rearrangement uses TRBV7-8 and TRBJ1-1; no clear D gene. The CDR3 runs to 14 residues. V shed 6 bases and J shed 3 bases, with 14 bases lying between them. The germline V gene has CDR1 SGHVS and CDR2 FQNEAQ. This chain's CDR3 is CASRRPGLDTEAFF. Written as DNA, the CDR3 is TGTGCCAGCAGACGACCGGGGTTGGACACTGAAGCTTTCTTT.

J is TRBJ2-2 and V is TRBV9; weak D call: TRBD2 (5 bases). Trimming left V 3 bases short and J 0 bases short, with 12 bases between. The germline CDR1 and CDR2 sequences are SGDLS and YYNGEE. The CDR3 covers 16 residues. As DNA, the CDR3 is TGTGCCAGCAGCGCCCGAGCGGACCCGAACACCGGGGAGCTGTTTTTT. It is translated as CASSARADPNTGELFF.

Only a few counts were recorded for this clone. The chain couples TRBV30 to TRBJ1-2; TRBD1 agrees at 8 bases. The junction had 12 bases not matched to a gene; V was cut back by 8 bases and J by 7 bases. There are 13 residues in the CDR3. CDR1 and CDR2 from the germline V gene are GTSNPN and SVGIG (reference sequence). CDR3 coding DNA: TGTGCCCAACGAGATACAGGGGGGACTGGCTACACCTTC. This sequence encodes CAQRDTGGTGYTF.

The gene calls are TRBV30 and TRBJ1-2, with D perhaps TRBD1 (5 bases). Trimming shortened V by 1 base and J by 2 bases, and 11 bases separated the two germline ends. Per germline, CDR1 GTSNPN and CDR2 SVGIG (reference sequence). The CDR3 has 14 residues. This CDR3 reads CAWSGGWQNYGYTF. CDR3 DNA sequence: TGTGCCTGGAGTGGGGGGTGGCAGAACTATGGCTACACCTTC. The variable domain in full, with the rest retrieved from reference TRBV30 and TRBJ1-2, is SQTIHQWPATLVQPVGSPLSLECTVEGTSNPNLYWYRQAAGRGLQLLFYSVGIGQISSEVPQNLSASRPQDRQFILSSKKLLLSDSGFYLCAWSGGWQNYGYTFGSGTRLTVV.

In its sample, this clone was seen a few times. The chain links TRBV19 to TRBJ1-3; D gene unclear. The CDR3 totals 15 residues. Trimming stripped 0 bases from V and 0 bases from J, with 6 bases between. From germline, CDR1 is LNHDA and CDR2 SQIVND (reference sequence). CDR3 protein: CASSIDGDSGNTIYF. CDR3 nucleotide sequence: TGTGCCAGTAGTATAGACGGCGACTCTGGAAACACCATATATTTT.

This clone was observed a handful of times. V usage is TRBV12-5 and J usage is TRBJ1-1, with 8 bases aligning to TRBD1. The CDR3 is made up of 13 amino acids. Germline-derived CDR1 and CDR2 are LGHNT and FRNRAP. Trimming took 6 bases from V and 5 from J; bases not matched to a gene: 5. CDR3 region: CASGQGGGTEAFF. CDR3 bases: TGTGCTAGTGGACAGGGGGGAGGGACTGAAGCTTTCTTT.

The rearrangement uses TRBV5-1 and TRBJ2-3; TRBD2 aligns across 9 bases. The CDR3 totals 16 residues. Trimming took 5 bases from V and 4 from J; bases not matched to a gene: 11. CDR1 is SGHRS, CDR2 YFSETQ, per germline. The chain's CDR3 is CASSGGERGAADTQYF. The CDR3 region has the DNA TGCGCCAGCAGTGGGGGCGAGCGGGGGGCCGCAGATACGCAGTATTTT.

The rearrangement joins TRBV15 to TRBJ2-1, with D possibly matching TRBD2 (5 bases). The CDR3 length is 12 residues. Germline V gene data show CDR1 as LNHNV and CDR2 as YYDKDF (reference sequence). Trimming removed 3 bases from V and 10 bases from J, with 10 bases in between. The CDR3 loop reads CATSRREGEQFF. Written as DNA, the CDR3 is TGTGCCACCAGCAGGAGGGAAGGGGAGCAGTTCTTC.

This clone showed up just a few times. The CDR3 loop reads CASSVATGREQYF. The CDR3, as DNA: TGTGCCAGCAGCGTGGCGACAGGGCGGGAGCAGTACTTC. This chain connects TRBV9 to TRBJ2-7; 7 bases fit TRBD1. The ends lost 2 bases at V and 7 bases at J; junction bases unmatched: 6. The CDR3 covers 13 residues. The germline V gene encodes CDR1 SGDLS and CDR2 YYNGEE.

The CDR3 region has the DNA TGTGCCAGCAGCTTCCAGGGACAGGGGACGGAACTGTTTTTT. Its protein is CASSFQGQGTELFF. This chain links TRBV7-9 with TRBJ1-4; 10 nucleotides align to TRBD1. Losses at the gene ends were 3 bases for V and 12 bases for J; bases not matched to a gene: 7. Germline V gene data show CDR1 as SEHNR and CDR2 as FQNEAQ (reference sequence). CDR3 length: 14 residues.